This entry concerns a single TCR beta chain. Method: immunoSEQ multiplex PCR; TCRdb's copy keeps in-frame clones and lacks some. The data contain approximately 60,000 clones, 83% of them singletons. This specimen comes from a study of OX40 agonist ivuxolimab in advanced cancers. Turning to the study itself: Ivuxolimab is an agonistic anti-OX40 (CD134) antibody, and patients were treated with it. The study gave patients intravenous ivuxolimab at 0.01 to 10 mg/kg every 2 weeks. Those enrolled were approximately 87% male, with a mean age of 60 years and ages from about 20 to 79. Prior anti-PD-1, anti-PD-L1 or anti-CTLA-4 therapy was allowed; 40% had some.

This CDR3 has 16 residues. In germline, CDR1 is SGHNT, CDR2 YENEEA. The ends lost 8 bases at V and 0 bases at J; junction bases unmatched: 5. This clonotype originated in an adult with an advanced solid tumor such as melanoma, head and neck, liver or kidney cancer. The sequences come from CD4+ or CD8+ T cells sorted from blood, collected in a trial of the OX40 agonist ivuxolimab. The rearrangement links TRBV11-3 to TRBJ2-2, with TRBD2 matching over 11 bases. CDR3: CASASGGTSNTGELFF. The CDR3 DNA reads as TGTGCCAGCGCTAGCGGGGGGACCTCGAACACCGGGGAGCTGTTTTTT.